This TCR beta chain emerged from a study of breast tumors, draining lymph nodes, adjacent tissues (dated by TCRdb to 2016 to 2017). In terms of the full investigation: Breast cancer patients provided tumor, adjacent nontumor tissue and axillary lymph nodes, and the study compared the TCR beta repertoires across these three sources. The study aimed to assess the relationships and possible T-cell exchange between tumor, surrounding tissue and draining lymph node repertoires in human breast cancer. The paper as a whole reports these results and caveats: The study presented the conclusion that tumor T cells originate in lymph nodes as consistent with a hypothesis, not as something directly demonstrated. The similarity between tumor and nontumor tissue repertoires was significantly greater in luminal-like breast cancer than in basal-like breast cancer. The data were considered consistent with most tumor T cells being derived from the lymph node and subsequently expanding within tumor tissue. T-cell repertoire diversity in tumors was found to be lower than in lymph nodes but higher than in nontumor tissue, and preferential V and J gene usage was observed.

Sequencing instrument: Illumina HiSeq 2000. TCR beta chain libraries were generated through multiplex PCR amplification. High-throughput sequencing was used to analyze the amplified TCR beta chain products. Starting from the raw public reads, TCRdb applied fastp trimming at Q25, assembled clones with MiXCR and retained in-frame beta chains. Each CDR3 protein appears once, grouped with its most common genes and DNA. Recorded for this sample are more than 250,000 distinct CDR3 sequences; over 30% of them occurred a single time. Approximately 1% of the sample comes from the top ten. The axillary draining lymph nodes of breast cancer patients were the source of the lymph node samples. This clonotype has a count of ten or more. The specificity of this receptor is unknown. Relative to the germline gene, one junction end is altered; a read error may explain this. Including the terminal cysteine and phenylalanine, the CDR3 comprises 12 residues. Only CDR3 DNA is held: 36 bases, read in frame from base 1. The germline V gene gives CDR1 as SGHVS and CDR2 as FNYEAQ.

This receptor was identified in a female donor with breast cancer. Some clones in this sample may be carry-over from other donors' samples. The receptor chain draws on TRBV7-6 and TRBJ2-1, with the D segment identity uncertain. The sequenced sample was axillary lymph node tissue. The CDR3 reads CASSFTPNVQFF. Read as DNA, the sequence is TGTGCCAGCAGCTTTACACCAAATGTGCAGTTCTTC.